The next 6 T cell receptor beta chains were all read from a single sample in a study of T cells in Graves' hyperthyroidism and ophthalmopathy. What was amplified from RNA transcripts were TCR beta CDR3 regions. The TCR CDR3 was amplified in a first-round RT-PCR using the HTBI primer set. Each CDR3 protein is one row after TCRdb ran MiXCR on the multiplex PCR reads. Of around 700,000 distinct CDR3 sequences listed, roughly a sixth were seen once; the top ten hold over 15%. Sequenced: blood. Receptors were obtained from a woman in her forties or fifties with Graves' hyperthyroidism that later progressed to Graves' ophthalmopathy.

This clonotype was detected a few times. V usage is TRBV12-3 or TRBV12-4 and J usage is TRBJ1-3; 9 bases agree with TRBD1. V lost 6 bases to trimming and J lost 1 base; unmatched junction nucleotides: 7. There are 16 residues in the CDR3. In DNA form, the CDR3 reads TGTGCCAGCAGCCTACAGGGGGCGAAGTCTGGAAACACCATATATTTT. This gives the protein CASSLQGAKSGNTIYF.

This clonotype was counted between two and nine times. V gene TRBV6-2 or TRBV6-3 combines with J gene TRBJ1-1, with 8 bases lining up with TRBD1. CDR1 is MNHEY and CDR2 is SVGEGT in the germline V gene. The V segment lost 5 bases and the J segment 1 base; nucleotides outside the gene matches: 3. The CDR3 extends over 14 amino acids. The CDR3 protein is CASSKTGANTEAFF. The CDR3 DNA sequence: TGTGCCAGCAGTAAGACAGGGGCGAACACTGAAGCTTTCTTT.

This clonotype was observed at least ten times. The genes are TRBV7-2 and TRBJ1-1, with a tentative D call TRBD1 (5 bases). V lost 2 bases to trimming and J lost 1 base, with 11 bases between them. This CDR3 has 15 residues. CDR1 is SGHTA, CDR2 FQGNSA, per germline. CDR3 bases: TGTGCCAGCAGCTTATTGAGACAGTCGAACACTGAAGCTTTCTTT. Translation: CASSLLRQSNTEAFF.

This clonotype was observed at least ten times. This sequence joins TRBV12-3 or TRBV12-4 and TRBJ1-5, with TRBD1 identical over 10 bases. Unmatched junction bases numbered 5, after V lost 6 bases and J lost 6 bases. The CDR3 covers 14 residues. Written as DNA, the CDR3 is TGTGCCAGCAGGGAGACAGGGGGCGGTCAGCCCCAGCATTTT. This gives the protein CASRETGGGQPQHF.

This clonotype was seen ten or more times. The chain employs TRBV5-1 and TRBJ2-3; possible D gene TRBD1, 6 bases. Germline loops: CDR1 SGHRS, CDR2 YFSETQ. With 1 base removed from V and 1 base from J, the gap between germline ends came to 10 bases. The CDR3 runs to 15 residues. CDR3 nucleotides: TGCGCCAGCAGCTTGCGGGACACCCGCACAGATACGCAGTATTTT. It specifies CASSLRDTRTDTQYF.

This clonotype was seen a handful of times. The chain couples TRBV7-9 to TRBJ1-1; tentatively, D is TRBD1 (6 bases). The V gene lost 5 bases and the J gene lost 0 bases, with 10 bases spanning the gap. This CDR3 comprises 14 residues. Per the germline V gene, CDR1 is SEHNR and CDR2 is FQNEAQ (reference sequence). CDR3 DNA sequence: TGTGCCAGCAGCAAACAGGGCCTGAACACTGAAGCTTTCTTT. Translated, it gives CASSKQGLNTEAFF.